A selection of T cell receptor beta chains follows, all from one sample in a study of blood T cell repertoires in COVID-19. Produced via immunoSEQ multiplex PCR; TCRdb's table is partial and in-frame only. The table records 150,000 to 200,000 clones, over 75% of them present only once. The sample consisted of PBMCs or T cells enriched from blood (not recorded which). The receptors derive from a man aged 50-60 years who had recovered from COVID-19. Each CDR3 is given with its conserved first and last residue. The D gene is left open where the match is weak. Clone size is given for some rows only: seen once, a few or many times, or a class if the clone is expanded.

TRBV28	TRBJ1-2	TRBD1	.	TGTGCCAGCAGTCCCGGGACAGGGAGCATCTATGGCTACACCTTC	CASSPGTGSIYGYTF
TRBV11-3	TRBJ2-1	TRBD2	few	TGTGCCAGCAGCTTAGGAATAGGACTAGCGGGAGAAGGCAATGAGCAGTTCTTC	CASSLGIGLAGEGNEQFF
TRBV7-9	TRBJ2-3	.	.	TGTGCCAGCGGGCGAGGGGGAGCACCAGATACGCAGTATTTT	CASGRGGAPDTQYF
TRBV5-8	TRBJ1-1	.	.	TGTGCCAGCAGCTCCCCCGCGTCGGGGTTGTCAAAGAACACTGAAGCTTTCTTT	CASSSPASGLSKNTEAFF
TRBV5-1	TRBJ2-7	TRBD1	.	TGCGCCAGCAGTTTGGGACAGGGGGTCCGCGAGCAGTACTTC	CASSLGQGVREQYF
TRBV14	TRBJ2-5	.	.	TGTGCCAGCAGCCGGCCCGGCGCGCGGAGAGAGACCCAGTACTTC	CASSRPGARRETQYF
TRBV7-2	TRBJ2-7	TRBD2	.	TGTGCCAGCAACATCGGGGGGTCGCTCGAGCAGTACTTC	CASNIGGSLEQYF
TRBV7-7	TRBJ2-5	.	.	TGTGCCAGCAGCTTAGTCGGAGGCCTCCAAGAGACCCAGTACTTC	CASSLVGGLQETQYF
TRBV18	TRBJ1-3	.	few	TGTGCCAGCTCACCAACAGGGAGCTCTGGAAACACCATATATTTT	CASSPTGSSGNTIYF
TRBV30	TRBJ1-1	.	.	TGTGCCTGGAAATCAGGTCTCCGGCTTCCTTTGAACACTGAAGCTTTCTTT	CAWKSGLRLPLNTEAFF
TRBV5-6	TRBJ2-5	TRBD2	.	TGTGCCAGCAGCTTGGGGACTAGCGGGAGGGAGACCCAGTACTTC	CASSLGTSGRETQYF
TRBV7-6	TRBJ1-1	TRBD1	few	TGTGCCAGCAGCTTAGGTACAGGGGCCGGAGACACTGAAGCTTTCTTT	CASSLGTGAGDTEAFF
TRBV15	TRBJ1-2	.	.	TGTGCCACCAGCAGAGATCGGGCAGGGAACTATGGCTACACCTTC	CATSRDRAGNYGYTF
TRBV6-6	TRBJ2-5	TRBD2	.	TGTGCCAGCAGTCCACCCGCTAGCGGCCAGTACTTC	CASSPPASGQYF
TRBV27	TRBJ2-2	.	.	TGTGCCAGCAGTTTATCTGCAGGCCGCACCGGGGAGCTGTTTTTT	CASSLSAGRTGELFF
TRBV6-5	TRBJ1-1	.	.	TGTGCCAGCAGTTACTCCAAGACTTCACGGACTGAAGCTTTCTTT	CASSYSKTSRTEAFF
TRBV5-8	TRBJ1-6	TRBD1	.	TGTGCCGGGGGGACCGACAGGGATCGGTCACCCCTCCACTTT	CAGGTDRDRSPLHF
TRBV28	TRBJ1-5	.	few	TGTGCCAGTCGTGAGCTGGGGAGGCGCAATCAGCCCCAGCATTTT	CASRELGRRNQPQHF
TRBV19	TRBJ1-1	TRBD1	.	TGTGCCAGTAGTATACAGGGGGCCTCCATGAACACTGAAGCTTTCTTT	CASSIQGASMNTEAFF
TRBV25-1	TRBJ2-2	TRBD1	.	TGTGCCAGCAGCCCATCAGCGCTCCCAGGGGGCAGGGGCGGGGAGCTGTTTTTT	CASSPSALPGGRGGELFF
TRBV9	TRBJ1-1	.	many	TGTGCCAGCAGCGTAGGACAGGCGTATATGAACACTGAAGCTTTCTTT	CASSVGQAYMNTEAFF
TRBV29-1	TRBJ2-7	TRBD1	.	TGCAGCGTTGACCCCACAGGGGGGAACGAGCAGTACTTC	CSVDPTGGNEQYF
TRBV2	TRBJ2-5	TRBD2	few	TGTGCCAGCAGTGGAGGGACTAGCGGGGGACAAGAGACCCAGTACTTC	CASSGGTSGGQETQYF
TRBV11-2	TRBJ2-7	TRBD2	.	TGTGCCAGCAGCTTAGAACTAGGCGGTATTAGCGGGTGGGGTCACGAGCAGTACTTC	CASSLELGGISGWGHEQYF
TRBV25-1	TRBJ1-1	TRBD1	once	TGTGCCAACCTGGGGCCAGGGGGCAACCCCGAAGCTTTCTTT	CANLGPGGNPEAFF